The next 13 T cell receptor beta chains were all read from a single sample in a study of cytomegalovirus exposure and HLA in healthy donors. PCR primers comprised 60 Vbeta and 13 Jbeta primers. Sequencing was performed with immunoSEQ multiplex PCR; in TCRdb, only in-frame clones are kept and a portion is missing. The sample yields 130,000 to 150,000 clones, around 74% seen once. The sample comprised PBMCs. The origin of the receptors is a man between 18 and 29 years old in good health and CMV-seropositive.

This clone appeared a few times. The chain carries TRBV10-2 and TRBJ2-7; D is unresolved. The germline CDR1 and CDR2 sequences are WSHSY and SAAADI. Trimming removed 4 bases at V and 3 bases at J, with 7 bases between. CDR3 length equals 12 residues. In DNA, the CDR3 is TGCGCCAGCAGTGCCAGGTTCTACGAGCAGTACTTC. Protein sequence: CASSARFYEQYF.

The V and J genes are TRBV11-2 and TRBJ1-4; D not resolved. V lost 5 bases, J lost 5 bases, and 15 bases lay in between. CDR1 and CDR2 from the germline V gene are SGHAT and FQNNGV. There are 15 residues in the CDR3. The CDR3 loop reads CASSKDGIPNEKLFF. DNA for the CDR3: TGTGCCAGCAGCAAAGACGGGATACCGAATGAAAAACTGTTTTTT.

The chain joins TRBV10-1 to TRBJ2-7; D might be TRBD1 (6 bases). This CDR3 comprises 15 residues. V was trimmed by 3 bases and J by 2 bases, leaving 14 bases between them. Germline V gene lookup returns CDR1 WNHNN and CDR2 SYGVQD (reference sequence). DNA of the CDR3: TGCGCCAGCAGTGATGAGGACAGAGCCCCCTACGAGCAGTACTTC. It yields the protein CASSDEDRAPYEQYF.

The rearrangement links TRBV5-1 to TRBJ1-1; no clear D. The CDR3 contains 14 residues. Trimming stripped 0 bases from V and 3 bases from J, with 9 bases between. Germline V gene sequence: CDR1 SGHRS, CDR2 YFSETQ. CDR3 loop: CASSLAGWDTEAFF. CDR3 nucleotides: TGCGCCAGCAGCTTGGCCGGGTGGGACACTGAAGCTTTCTTT.

The gene calls are TRBV19 and TRBJ1-5; D ambiguous. Deletions cut 1 base from V and 1 base from J, with 5 bases between. This CDR3 is built from 14 residues. CDR1 is LNHDA, CDR2 SQIVND, per germline (reference sequence). This chain's CDR3 is CASSIVISNQPQHF. The CDR3 coding sequence is TGTGCCAGTAGTATAGTCATCAGCAATCAGCCCCAGCATTTT. The full variable domain, in which reference TRBV19 and TRBJ1-5 provide the parts outside the CDR3, is DGGITQSPKYLFRKEGQNVTLSCEQNLNHDAMYWYRQDPGQGLRLIYYSQIVNDFQKGDIAEGYSVSREKKESFPLTVTSAQKNPTAFYLCASSIVISNQPQHFGDGTRLSIL.

The V call is TRBV10-3, the J call TRBJ2-5, with 7 bases identical to TRBD2. The CDR3 loop spans 13 amino acids. The V segment lost 6 bases and the J segment 1 base; nucleotides outside the gene matches: 2. Germline lookup yields CDR1 ENHRY and CDR2 SYGVKD. DNA for the CDR3: TGTGCCATCAGGGGGGGGATCCAAGAGACCCAGTACTTC. Translated: CAIRGGIQETQYF.

This clone came up a few times. The gene calls are TRBV28 and TRBJ1-3; D gene unclear. The CDR3 consists of 14 residues. Per germline, CDR1 MDHEN and CDR2 SYDVKM. Trimming pared 9 bases from V and 3 bases from J, leaving 15 bases between. The CDR3: CASWAAPVGNTIYF. CDR3 nucleotide sequence: TGTGCCAGTTGGGCAGCCCCTGTTGGAAACACCATATATTTT.

The sample holds one count of this clone. This rearrangement joins TRBV5-1 to TRBJ2-7, with D maybe TRBD1 (6 bases). Germline CDR1 and CDR2: SGHRS and YFSETQ. V lost 4 bases to trimming and J lost 4 bases, with 15 bases between them. CDR3 length equals 14 residues. The CDR3 DNA is TGCGCCAGCAGCATTCAGGGGACACCTTACGAGCAGTACTTC. Its protein is CASSIQGTPYEQYF.

Turning to this clone: The same CDR3 can be traced to other DNA sequences in this sample. The chain links TRBV20-1 to TRBJ1-1; tentatively, D is TRBD1 (5 bases). Germline lookup yields CDR1 DFQATT and CDR2 SNEGSKA (reference sequence). V shed 3 bases and J shed 5 bases, with 7 bases lying between them. CDR3 size: 11 residues. The chain's CDR3 is CSASRGTEAFF. In DNA form, the CDR3 reads TGCAGTGCTAGTAGGGGTACTGAAGCTTTCTTT.

The chain employs TRBV4-2 and TRBJ1-1; D is unresolved. The germline V and J ends were trimmed by 1 base and 0 bases, with 12 bases remaining between them. CDR3 length: 16 residues. The germline V gene has CDR1 LGHNA and CDR2 YNFKEQ. CDR3 sequence: CASSQVTPPLNTEAFF. The CDR3 DNA sequence: TGTGCCAGCAGCCAAGTGACACCTCCCTTGAACACTGAAGCTTTCTTT.

The chain employs TRBV11-2 and TRBJ2-7; 8 bases match TRBD2. The CDR3 is 14 residues long. The junction had 4 bases not matched to a gene; V was cut back by 1 base and J by 5 bases. Germline CDR1 and CDR2: SGHAT and FQNNGV. In DNA, the CDR3 is TGTGCCAGCAGCTTAGCGGGAGGGAGGAACGAGCAGTACTTC. Amino acids: CASSLAGGRNEQYF. Filled out from reference TRBV11-2 and TRBJ2-7, the complete variable domain reads EAGVAQSPRYKIIEKRQSVAFWCNPISGHATLYWYQQILGQGPKLLIQFQNNGVVDDSQLPKDRFSAERLKGVDSTLKIQPAKLEDSAVYLCASSLAGGRNEQYFGPGTRLTVT.

The rearrangement links TRBV30 to TRBJ2-7; TRBD1 aligns across 8 bases. V was clipped by 0 bases and J by 5 bases; unmatched bases: 9. The V gene's germline CDR1 is GTSNPN and CDR2 SVGIG (reference sequence). The CDR3 extends over 15 amino acids. The CDR3: CAWSVGQAGVDEQYF. The CDR3 coding sequence is TGTGCCTGGAGTGTGGGACAGGCGGGCGTCGACGAGCAGTACTTC.

On this clone itself: The junction departs from the called germline gene at one end, perhaps through a read error. V gene TRBV7-7 combines with J gene TRBJ1-4; D unresolved. Germline values: CDR1 SSHAT, CDR2 FNYEAQ (reference sequence). The CDR3 loop spans 14 amino acids. The CDR3 here is CASSSQMGDEKLFF. The DNA for the CDR3 is TGTGCTAGCAGCTCCCAAATGGGCGATGAAAAACTGTTTTTT.